This T cell receptor (beta chain) was documented in a study of blood T cell repertoires in COVID-19. Study-level information: T cells, B-cell-depleted T cells, or PBMCs provided the cDNA or gDNA that served as material.

This clone was counted a single time. Study processing details: Estimates of nucleated cell counts were drawn from the amplification of reference gene primers. Clones were read by immunoSEQ multiplex PCR, and TCRdb kept only the in-frame ones, dropping some. Clone size and the V and J calls come from that table; the DNA yielded D and trimming. In the table there are around 95,000 clones, approximately 90% of which are singletons. The sample comprised peripheral blood. This clonotype was obtained from a man between 45 and 60 years old with active COVID-19.

This CDR3 reads CATSRDLGGGLAGELFF. The CDR3 DNA reads as TGTGCCACCAGCAGAGATCTCGGGGGGGGCCTCGCCGGGGAGCTGTTTTTT. The chain recombines TRBV15 with TRBJ2-2; 8 nucleotides agree with TRBD2. The CDR3 consists of 17 residues. CDR1 is LNHNV and CDR2 is YYDKDF in the germline V gene (reference sequence). Losses at the gene ends were 0 bases for V and 6 bases for J; bases not matched to a gene: 9.